The clone carrying this T cell receptor (beta chain) showed up just a few times. Its antigen is still unknown. Unique molecular identifiers were built into the TCR beta cDNA libraries. TCRdb ran MiXCR on the PCR reads and lists one entry per CDR3 protein. The data show roughly 620,000 distinct CDR3 sequences, about 44% seen once. Trimming took off 3 bases at V and 0 bases at J, with 6 bases between the two ends. Germline V gene sequence: CDR1 ENHRY, CDR2 SYGVKD. The CDR3 contains 13 residues. This sample was included in a study of post-analysis software for immune sequencing data. The overall study: Progressive-relapsing, secondary progressive and relapsing-remitting multiple sclerosis were among the disease courses included.

General study findings and limits: Samples prepared in the same batch strongly co-clustered by F measure. Normalized Chao1 diversity was significantly reduced in patients versus controls. Comparison of patients with controls showed a handful of TRBV segments more frequent in patients, TRBV5-6, TRBV5-1 and TRBV20-1 among them.

The sample consisted of blood. This chain links TRBV10-3 with TRBJ2-7; D not certain. The origin of this receptor is a girl aged 5-17 years with multiple sclerosis. The DNA of the CDR3 is TGTGCCATCAGTGATATTTTCTCCTACGAGCAGTACTTC. It codes for CAISDIFSYEQYF.